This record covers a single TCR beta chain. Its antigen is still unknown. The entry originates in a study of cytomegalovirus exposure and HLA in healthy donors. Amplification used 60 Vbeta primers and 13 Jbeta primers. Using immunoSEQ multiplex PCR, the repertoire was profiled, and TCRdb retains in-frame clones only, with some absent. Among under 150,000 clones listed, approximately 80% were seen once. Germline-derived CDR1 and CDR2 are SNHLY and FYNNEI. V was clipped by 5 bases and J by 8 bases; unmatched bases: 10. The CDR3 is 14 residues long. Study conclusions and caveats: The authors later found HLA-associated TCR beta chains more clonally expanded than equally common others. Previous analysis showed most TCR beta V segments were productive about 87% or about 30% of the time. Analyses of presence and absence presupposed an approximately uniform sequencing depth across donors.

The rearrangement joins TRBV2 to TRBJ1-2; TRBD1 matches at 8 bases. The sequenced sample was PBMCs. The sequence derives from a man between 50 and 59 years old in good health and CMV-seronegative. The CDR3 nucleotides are TGTGCCAGCAGTTCGGACAGGGATCTCGGGGGCTACACCTTC. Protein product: CASSSDRDLGGYTF.